This T cell receptor beta chain was captured by sequencing in a study of beta chain features in type 1 diabetes. What was sequenced were expressed TCRB transcripts, since all of the isolated RNA had been reverse transcribed. The table came from immunoSEQ multiplex PCR; TCRdb's copy has only in-frame clones and leaves some out. The sample lists more than 120,000 clones; 10% to 15% were seen once. The V end lost 1 base, the J end lost 4 bases, and 7 bases lay between the germline ends. The CDR3 has 13 amino acids. Germline assignment: CDR1 SGHDN and CDR2 FVKESK. General study points: Among all four CD4+ subsets, Type 1 diabetes patients had TCRB CDR3s that were moderately but significantly shorter.

To note about this clone: Its antigen remains unidentified.

This TCR was recovered from a man between 18 and 29 years old with type 1 diabetes. The chain employs TRBV14 and TRBJ1-1, with D hard to call. Specimen: central memory CD4+ T cells from blood. CDR3 bases: TGTGCCAGCAGCCAAGTATTAAGCACTGAAGCTTTCTTT. Translating it yields CASSQVLSTEAFF.